The T cell receptor (beta chain) under discussion was sequenced for a study of T cells in localized non-small cell lung cancer. Study-wide results and limits: Adjacent lung was found to contain a median approximately 60 of the top 100 tumor clones.

On this clone itself: What it binds is unknown.

The V gene end was trimmed by 11 bases and the J gene end by 6 bases; junction bases not matched to a gene: 4. Germline lookup yields CDR1 MNHNS and CDR2 SASEGT. The CDR3 is 12 residues long. Libraries were prepared by immunoSEQ multiplex PCR; TCRdb keeps only in-frame clonotypes and omits some of them. The data contain 50,000 to 65,000 clones, roughly 80% of them singletons. The sequencing used PBMCs, collected before any cancer treatment. The chain links TRBV6-1 to TRBJ2-2, with 9 bases aligning to TRBD1. This receptor was obtained from a woman aged 40 to 75 with stage II lung adenocarcinoma. In DNA form, the CDR3 reads TGTGCCTACAGGGGGCGATCCGGGGAGCTGTTTTTT. It encodes CAYRGRSGELFF.